This TCR beta chain was documented in a study of regulatory T cells in long-lasting Graves disease. Arm-PCR of CDR3 regions and iRepertoire HTBI primers were used to build TCR beta libraries. TCRdb reprocessed the multiplex PCR reads via MiXCR and lists one record per CDR3 protein. The repertoire consists of fewer than 350,000 distinct CDR3 sequences, with under 20% occurring once and the leading ten covering 35% to 45%. Noted time point: newly diagnosed GD, antithyroid drugs for less than 3 months. There was RNA extracted from PBMCs, and the TCR library was made from it. Patient provenance is recorded as an endocrinology department in Xi'an, China. EDTA tubes received approximately 10 milliliters of drawn peripheral blood. CDR3 size: 14 residues. V was trimmed by 3 bases and J by 4 bases, leaving 13 bases between them. CDR1 and CDR2 from the germline V gene are SGHAT and FQNNGV. Whole-study findings and limits: Small numbers of samples may have cut accuracy. In persistent patients, shared public clonotypes (about 2,800) outnumbered those in new patients (around 1,000).

As concerns this clonotype: As yet, its antigen is unknown.

The gene calls are TRBV11-2 and TRBJ2-7; the D gene is possibly TRBD2 (5 bases). The receptor was isolated from a female donor with Graves disease. Material: peripheral blood mononuclear cells (PBMCs), obtained at new diagnosis, from a patient treated with antithyroid drugs. In DNA, the CDR3 is TGTGCCAGCAGCTTCGGAGGTCCGAGTTACGAGCAGTACTTC. Translation: CASSFGGPSYEQYF.